These 21 T cell receptor beta chains share one sample of origin, sequenced in a study of cytomegalovirus exposure and HLA in healthy donors (dated by TCRdb to the late 2010s). The library came from the immunoSEQ multiplex PCR assay. For the multiplex PCR, a mixture combining 60 forward primers for TCR Vbeta segments and 13 reverse primers for TCR Jbeta segments was used. Entries here come from immuneACCESS through TCRdb and include only in-frame sequences with V and J called. Some clones fail to appear in such tables; in the studies checked, an unresolved V gene covers under half of the shortfall, and the cause of the remainder is unknown. This sample is represented by under 200,000 clones; approximately 80% of them were singletons. The ten largest account for 2% to 3% of the sample. The sequencing input was PBMCs. The receptor source for this set is a middle-aged woman in good health and CMV-seropositive.

This clone was seen just once. The chain combines TRBV7-6 with TRBJ2-3; 9 positions agree with TRBD2. The CDR3 is 16 amino acids. Germline CDR1 and CDR2: SGHVS and FNYEAQ. V lost 4 bases to trimming and J lost 5 bases; unmatched junction nucleotides: 10. CDR3 nucleotide sequence: TGTGCCAGCAGCTCCGGGCTAGCGGGATTCGGAGATACGCAGTATTTT. Protein product: CASSSGLAGFGDTQYF.

J is TRBJ2-5 and V is TRBV5-1; 9 positions agree with TRBD2. The CDR3 has 15 amino acids. V lost 2 bases and J lost 2; bases outside the gene matches: 4. Germline values: CDR1 SGHRS, CDR2 YFSETQ. The CDR3 DNA reads TGCGCCAGCAGCTTAAGTCTAGCGGGGCAAGAGACCCAGTACTTC. Its translation is CASSLSLAGQETQYF.

The chain carries TRBV4-3 and TRBJ2-3; 11 nucleotides agree with TRBD2. Per the germline V gene, CDR1 is LGHNA and CDR2 is YSLEER. Trimming took 4 bases from V and 2 from J; bases not matched to a gene: 5. The CDR3 sequence is 16 residues long. The CDR3, as DNA: TGCGCCAGCAGCCCATTAGCGGGAGGGCCCACAGATACGCAGTATTTT. Encoded protein: CASSPLAGGPTDTQYF.

The V gene is TRBV10-3, the J gene TRBJ1-6; TRBD1 matches 7 bases. Germline CDR1 and CDR2: ENHRY and SYGVKD. J lost 10 bases, V lost 6 bases, and 12 bases had no gene match. This CDR3 is built from 15 residues. CDR3 sequence reads: CAISGDSSFESPLHF. CDR3 nucleotide sequence: TGTGCCATCAGCGGGGACAGTTCGTTTGAATCACCCCTCCACTTT.

The gene calls are TRBV4-1 and TRBJ1-6; 7 nucleotides match TRBD1. Germline values: CDR1 MGHRA, CDR2 YSYEKL. This CDR3 is built from 17 residues. J was trimmed by 7 bases and V by 3 bases; bases with no gene match: 12. CDR3 residues: CASSHIAQTGDNSPLHF. CDR3 bases: TGCGCCAGCAGCCACATAGCACAAACAGGGGACAATTCACCCCTCCACTTT.

The gene calls are TRBV6-5 and TRBJ1-1, with 7 nucleotides matching TRBD1. CDR3 length: 13 residues. V shed 6 bases and J 3 bases; nucleotides not matched to a gene: 4. Germline values: CDR1 MNHEY, CDR2 SVGAGI. The CDR3 here is CASRGQKYTEAFF. DNA of the CDR3: TGTGCCAGCAGGGGACAGAAGTACACTGAAGCTTTCTTT.

The chain carries TRBV6-1 and TRBJ2-4; 11 bases map to TRBD1. Germline CDR1 and CDR2: MNHNS and SASEGT. J gave up 7 bases and V 9 bases, and 2 bases lay outside the gene matches. The CDR3 contains 12 residues. CDR3 nucleotides: TGTGCCAGTCGGACAGGGGGCAACATTCAGTACTTC. As protein: CASRTGGNIQYF.

J is TRBJ1-6 and V is TRBV19, with D unresolved. Germline CDR1 and CDR2: LNHDA and SQIVND (reference sequence). This CDR3 has 17 residues. Between the trimmed V and J ends, which lost 3 bases and 8 bases, there was a span of 20 bases. CDR3 region: CASSMQRGSGWDSPLHF. The DNA of the CDR3 is TGTGCCAGTAGTATGCAACGGGGAAGTGGTTGGGATTCACCCCTCCACTTT.

The chain links TRBV1 to TRBJ2-1; the table calls TRBD2, which could not be checked here. TRBV1 counts as a pseudogene. The CDR3 is 15 residues long. This chain's CDR3 is CTSSQGSGRTNEQFF. The CDR3 DNA is TGCACCAGCAGCCAAGGTAGCGGGAGGACCAATGAGCAGTTCTTC.

The rearrangement uses TRBV6-1 and TRBJ1-6; D is ambiguous. The V end was cut by 7 bases, the J end by 3 bases, with 10 bases between. CDR1 is MNHNS and CDR2 is SASEGT in the germline V gene. This CDR3 is 14 amino acids long. CDR3 region: CASNRSNYNSPLHF. DNA of the CDR3: TGTGCCAGCAATAGGAGTAACTATAATTCACCCCTCCACTTT.

J is TRBJ2-1 and V is TRBV10-2; D possibly corresponds to TRBD1 (5 bases). The V end was cut by 2 bases, the J end by 5 bases, with 7 bases between. CDR3 length: 13 residues. Germline CDR1 reads WSHSY; CDR2 reads SAAADI. As DNA, the CDR3 is TGCGCCAGCAGTGAGGCAGGGAACAATGAGCAGTTCTTC. As protein: CASSEAGNNEQFF.

J is TRBJ1-1 and V is TRBV30; D gene ambiguous. The germline CDR1 and CDR2 sequences are GTSNPN and SVGIG (reference sequence). V shed 5 bases and J shed 1 base, with 8 bases lying between them. This CDR3 spans 12 amino acids. DNA of the CDR3: TGTGCCTGGGCGAGAGCGAACACTGAAGCTTTCTTT. Translation: CAWARANTEAFF.

This chain connects TRBV27 to TRBJ1-1; 7 bases are a match to TRBD1. This CDR3 contains 13 residues. After removal of 8 bases from V and 6 bases from J, the junction contained 9 bases not matched to a gene. Per the germline V gene, CDR1 is MNHEY and CDR2 is SMNVEV (reference sequence). CDR3 DNA: TGTGCCAGCGGCCCAGGGACAGCCTCTGAAGCTTTCTTT. Protein sequence: CASGPGTASEAFF.

This sequence joins TRBV30 and TRBJ2-3; 9 bases are shared with TRBD2. Looked up from germline, CDR1 is GTSNPN and CDR2 is SVGIG (reference sequence). CDR3 size: 15 residues. The V gene end was trimmed by 2 bases and the J gene end by 3 bases; junction bases not matched to a gene: 6. In DNA form, the CDR3 reads TGTGCCTGGAGTCCCTTAGCGGGAGTAACAGATACGCAGTATTTT. Its protein product is CAWSPLAGVTDTQYF. The variable domain in full, with the rest retrieved from reference TRBV30 and TRBJ2-3, is SQTIHQWPATLVQPVGSPLSLECTVEGTSNPNLYWYRQAAGRGLQLLFYSVGIGQISSEVPQNLSASRPQDRQFILSSKKLLLSDSGFYLCAWSPLAGVTDTQYFGPGTRLTVL.

This chain links TRBV7-8 with TRBJ2-3, with TRBD2 matching over 11 bases. Germline V gives CDR1 SGHVS, CDR2 FQNEAQ. V trimming: 1 base; J trimming: 0 bases; junction bases outside the gene matches: 12. The CDR3 is 20 amino acids. The CDR3 DNA reads TGTGCCAGCAGCTTAGGTCGGAGAAGCGGGACTAGCGGTAGCACAGATACGCAGTATTTT. This translates into CASSLGRRSGTSGSTDTQYF.

The V and J genes are TRBV28 and TRBJ1-1; 7 bases are a match to TRBD1. With V trimmed by 6 bases and J by 0 bases, 7 bases remained unmatched. The germline gives CDR1 MDHEN, CDR2 SYDVKM. The CDR3 has 15 amino acids. CDR3 sequence: CASRTGTALNTEAFF. CDR3 in DNA: TGTGCCAGCAGAACCGGGACAGCCTTGAACACTGAAGCTTTCTTT.

V gene TRBV30 combines with J gene TRBJ2-5; D gene unclear. Trimming took 8 bases from V and 3 from J, leaving 10 bases between them. Germline assignment: CDR1 GTSNPN and CDR2 SVGIG (reference sequence). CDR3 length: 11 residues. CDR3 in amino acids: CALGEEETQYF. The CDR3 nucleotides read TGTGCCCTGGGCGAAGAAGAGACCCAGTACTTC.

The chain combines TRBV4-3 with TRBJ2-7; 7 bases match TRBD1. After removal of 0 bases from V and 2 bases from J, the junction contained 4 bases not matched to a gene. The V gene's germline CDR1 is LGHNA and CDR2 YSLEER. The CDR3 covers 15 residues. The CDR3 loop reads CASSQEEGAAYEQYF. DNA of the CDR3: TGCGCCAGCAGCCAAGAAGAGGGGGCGGCCTACGAGCAGTACTTC.

The chain combines TRBV28 with TRBJ1-5, with 8 bases matching TRBD1. V lost 4 bases and J lost 2; bases outside the gene matches: 16. Germline V gene sequence: CDR1 MDHEN, CDR2 SYDVKM. The CDR3 consists of 19 residues. The chain's CDR3 is CASSSLRIPGGDGNQPQHF. The CDR3 DNA is TGTGCCAGCAGTTCACTCCGGATTCCAGGGGGCGATGGCAATCAGCCCCAGCATTTT.

This clone was detected a few times. The V gene is TRBV4-1, the J gene TRBJ2-7, with 8 nucleotides matching TRBD2. The V gene's germline CDR1 is MGHRA and CDR2 YSYEKL. V trimming: 1 base; J trimming: 6 bases; junction bases outside the gene matches: 5. The CDR3 sequence is 14 residues long. CDR3 in amino acids: CASSQAGGQAEQYF. CDR3 DNA: TGCGCCAGCAGCCAAGCGGGAGGGCAGGCCGAGCAGTACTTC.

This chain joins TRBV2 and TRBJ2-3; 10 bases map to TRBD1. There are 15 residues in the CDR3. The germline CDR1 and CDR2 sequences are SNHLY and FYNNEI. V gave up 7 bases and J gave up 3 bases; unmatched junction bases: 7. CDR3 loop: CASNRDRGGTDTQYF. As DNA, the CDR3 is TGTGCCAGCAACCGGGACAGGGGAGGTACAGATACGCAGTATTTT. Looking up the rest from reference TRBV2 and TRBJ2-3 gives the full variable domain: EPEVTQTPSHQVTQMGQEVILRCVPISNHLYFYWYRQILGQKVEFLVSFYNNEISEKSEIFDDQFSVERPDGSNFTLKIRSTKLEDSAMYFCASNRDRGGTDTQYFGPGTRLTVL.